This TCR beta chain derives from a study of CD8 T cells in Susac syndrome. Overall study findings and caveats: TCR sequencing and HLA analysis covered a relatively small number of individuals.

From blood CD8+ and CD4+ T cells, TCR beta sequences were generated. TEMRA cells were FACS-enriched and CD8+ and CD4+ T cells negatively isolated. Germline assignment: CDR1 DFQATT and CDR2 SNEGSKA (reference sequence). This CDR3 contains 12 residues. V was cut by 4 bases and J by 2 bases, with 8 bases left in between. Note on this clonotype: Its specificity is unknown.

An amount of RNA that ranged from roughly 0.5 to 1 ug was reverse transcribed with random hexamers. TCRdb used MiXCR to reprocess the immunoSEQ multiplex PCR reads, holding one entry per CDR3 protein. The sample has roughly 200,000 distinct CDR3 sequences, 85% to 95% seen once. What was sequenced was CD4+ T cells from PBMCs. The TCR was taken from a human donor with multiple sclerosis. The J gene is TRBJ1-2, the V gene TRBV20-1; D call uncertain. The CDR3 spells CSATGPNYGYTF. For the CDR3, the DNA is TGCAGTGCTACGGGTCCAAACTATGGCTACACCTTC.